One and the same sample provided the 26 T cell receptor beta chains below, sequenced in a study of Ad26.COV2.S vaccination and SARS-CoV-2 variants. Measured with immunoSEQ multiplex PCR; TCRdb has only the in-frame clones, and not every one. This repertoire shows approximately 97,000 clones, 60% to 85% found once; its top ten account for approximately 15%. The sequencing used peripheral blood, collected after recovery from COVID-19. These receptors all come from a human donor who had recovered from COVID-19.

The chain carries TRBV7-2 and TRBJ2-7; 15 bases are a match to TRBD2. The V segment lost 1 base and the J segment 3 bases; nucleotides outside the gene matches: 4. CDR3 size: 17 residues. Germline CDR1 SGHTA, CDR2 FQGNSA. CDR3 protein: CASSLGTSGGASYEQYF. CDR3 bases: TGTGCCAGCAGCTTAGGGACTAGCGGGGGGGCCAGCTACGAGCAGTACTTC.

This rearrangement joins TRBV3-1 (or the pseudogene TRBV3-2) to TRBJ1-4, with 10 bases fitting TRBD1. This CDR3 is built from 14 residues. The V gene end was trimmed by 5 bases and the J gene end by 6 bases; junction bases not matched to a gene: 3. Germline V gene data show CDR1 as LGHDT and CDR2 as YNNKEL (reference sequence). CDR3 bases: TGTGCCAGCAGCTATGGGACAGGGGATGAAAAACTGTTTTTT. It is translated as CASSYGTGDEKLFF.

This chain joins TRBV5-1 and TRBJ2-3; D remains unclear. Germline V gene sequence: CDR1 SGHRS, CDR2 YFSETQ. V dropped 2 bases and J dropped 5 bases, with 15 bases sitting between them. CDR3 length equals 15 residues. As DNA, the CDR3 is TGCGCCAGCAGCTTTGCCAATCCGGCTCGAGATACGCAGTATTTT. It yields the protein CASSFANPARDTQYF.

J is TRBJ1-1 and V is TRBV28; 8 bases are a match to TRBD1. Germline-derived CDR1 and CDR2 are MDHEN and SYDVKM. Trimming cost V 8 bases and J 1 base; bases outside gene matches: 12. The length of the CDR3 is 16 residues. The CDR3 loop reads CASDPPAGGKNTEAFF. The CDR3 DNA reads TGTGCCAGCGATCCCCCGGCAGGGGGCAAGAACACTGAAGCTTTCTTT.

V and J are TRBV28 and TRBJ1-4, with D possibly being TRBD1 (5 bases). CDR1 and CDR2 from the germline V gene are MDHEN and SYDVKM. The V end lost 0 bases, the J end lost 8 bases, and 13 bases lay between the germline ends. The CDR3 contains 15 residues. This CDR3 is CASSLWVVKGEKLFF. DNA of the CDR3: TGTGCCAGCAGTTTATGGGTAGTGAAGGGGGAAAAACTGTTTTTT.

The CDR3 region is CASSSNQRGGGNTIYF. DNA for the CDR3: TGTGCCAGCAGCTCTAATCAACGAGGGGGTGGAAACACCATATATTTT. This chain connects TRBV11-2 to TRBJ1-3, with D perhaps TRBD1 (6 bases). The CDR3 runs to 16 residues. CDR1 and CDR2 from the germline V gene are SGHAT and FQNNGV. Trimming took off 4 bases at V and 3 bases at J, with 16 bases between the two ends.

The V and J genes are TRBV6-4 and TRBJ2-5, with 13 positions matching TRBD2. The CDR3 covers 15 residues. Per the germline V gene, CDR1 is MRHNA and CDR2 is SNTAGT. V lost 5 bases to trimming and J lost 5 bases; unmatched junction nucleotides: 5. In DNA form, the CDR3 reads TGTGCCAGCAGTTACAGACTAGCGGGGGGCGAGACCCAGTACTTC. It codes for CASSYRLAGGETQYF.

The chain combines TRBV6-5 with TRBJ1-5; a weak D match, TRBD1 (5 bases). In germline, CDR1 is MNHEY, CDR2 SVGAGI. The CDR3 totals 15 residues. The ends were cut back, 5 bases at V and 9 bases at J, with 20 bases in the middle. CDR3 sequence: CASSPTGGAVRPQHF. The CDR3 DNA reads as TGTGCCAGCAGTCCTACTGGCGGGGCCGTTCGGCCCCAGCATTTT.

This sequence joins TRBV5-4 and TRBJ2-1; D is perhaps TRBD2 (5 bases). Germline V gene data show CDR1 as SGHNT and CDR2 as YYREEE (reference sequence). Trimming took off 3 bases at V and 4 bases at J, with 17 bases between the two ends. The CDR3 runs 16 residues. CDR3 protein: CASSSNLASSYNEQFF. CDR3 nucleotide sequence: TGTGCCAGCAGCTCAAACCTAGCTTCCTCTTACAATGAGCAGTTCTTC.

The rearrangement uses TRBV19 and TRBJ2-3; TRBD1 matches 9 bases. Germline lookup yields CDR1 LNHDA and CDR2 SQIVND (reference sequence). Trimming at V came to 10 bases and at J to 3 bases, leaving 14 bases not matched to a gene. This CDR3 has 16 residues. In DNA form, the CDR3 reads TGTGCCACCCGTGGGTTACAGGGGGCAGTTACAGATACGCAGTATTTT. This translates into CATRGLQGAVTDTQYF.

CDR3 sequence: CASSLPIDDEQFF. The CDR3 DNA follows: TGTGCCAGCAGCTTACCAATAGACGATGAGCAGTTCTTC. This chain uses TRBV11-2 with TRBJ2-1; unclear D gene. There are 13 residues in the CDR3. Germline V gene sequence: CDR1 SGHAT, CDR2 FQNNGV. The V end lost 2 bases, the J end lost 8 bases, and 10 bases lay between the germline ends.

The CDR3 DNA reads TGCGCCAGCAGCTTAGGGGTGGCCCGTTACGAGCAGTACTTC. Translating gives CASSLGVARYEQYF. This sequence joins TRBV5-1 and TRBJ2-7, with D perhaps TRBD1 (5 bases). Between the trimmed V and J ends, which lost 2 bases and 4 bases, there was a span of 13 bases. CDR1 is SGHRS, CDR2 YFSETQ, per germline. The CDR3 loop spans 14 amino acids.

The gene calls are TRBV7-9 and TRBJ2-1; 8 positions match TRBD1. Trimming cost V 5 bases and J 14 bases; bases outside gene matches: 14. This CDR3 has 14 amino acids. Germline V gene lookup returns CDR1 SEHNR and CDR2 FQNEAQ (reference sequence). CDR3 sequence: CASSTRQGWVHKFF. CDR3 nucleotides: TGTGCCAGCAGCACCCGACAGGGGTGGGTCCATAAGTTCTTC.

J is TRBJ1-2 and V is TRBV5-6; D is unclear. The CDR3 is 11 residues long. The germline V gene encodes CDR1 SGHDT and CDR2 YYEEEE. The V end was cut by 1 base, the J end by 2 bases, with 0 bases between. The CDR3 sequence is CASSLNYGYTF. The CDR3 DNA reads as TGTGCCAGCAGCTTGAACTATGGCTACACCTTC. The whole variable domain, remainder taken from reference TRBV5-6 and TRBJ1-2, is DAGVTQSPTHLIKTRGQQVTLRCSPKSGHDTVSWYQQALGQGPQFIFQYYEEEERQRGNFPDRFSGHQFPNYSSELNVNALLLGDSALYLCASSLNYGYTFGSGTRLTVV.

J is TRBJ2-5 and V is TRBV7-2, with 7 bases that match TRBD1. The CDR3 runs to 17 residues. V shed 1 base and J 1 base; nucleotides not matched to a gene: 9. The germline CDR1 and CDR2 sequences are SGHTA and FQGNSA. The CDR3 DNA reads as TGTGCCAGCAGCTTAGGCCTACAGGGGTTCGGCCAAGAGACCCAGTACTTC. It yields the protein CASSLGLQGFGQETQYF.

J is TRBJ2-1 and V is TRBV28; perhaps TRBD2 as D (6 bases). The CDR3 is 12 amino acids. V was cut by 4 bases and J by 7 bases, with 8 bases left in between. Germline V CDR1 and CDR2: MDHEN, SYDVKM. In DNA form, the CDR3 reads TGTGCCAGCAGTTCTCGGGGGAATGAGCAGTTCTTC. As protein: CASSSRGNEQFF.

The chain combines TRBV3-1 (or the pseudogene TRBV3-2) with TRBJ2-7; D ambiguous. This CDR3 spans 13 amino acids. Germline V gives CDR1 LGHDT, CDR2 YNNKEL (reference sequence). Trimming stripped 1 base from V and 4 bases from J, with 8 bases between. For the CDR3, the DNA is TGTGCCAGCAGCCAAGTTTCGGATTACGAGCAGTACTTC. It translates to CASSQVSDYEQYF.

This CDR3 reads CATFWGAGELFF. For the CDR3, the DNA is TGTGCCACGTTTTGGGGGGCCGGGGAGCTGTTTTTT. The genes are TRBV28 and TRBJ2-2; D is perhaps TRBD2 (6 bases). Germline lookup yields CDR1 MDHEN and CDR2 SYDVKM. CDR3 length: 12 amino acids. Trimming removed 10 bases at V and 6 bases at J, with 12 bases between. Variable domain in full (rest from reference TRBV28 and TRBJ2-2): DVKVTQSSRYLVKRTGEKVFLECVQDMDHENMFWYRQDPGLGLRLIYFSYDVKMKEKGDIPEGYSVSREKKERFSLILESASTNQTSMYLCATFWGAGELFFGEGSRLTVL.

The chain links TRBV2 to TRBJ2-1; no clear D gene. Looked up from germline, CDR1 is SNHLY and CDR2 is FYNNEI. The CDR3 is 12 amino acids. The V end lost 8 bases, the J end lost 11 bases, and 16 bases lay between the germline ends. The CDR3 reads CASRPRQDQQFF. DNA of the CDR3: TGTGCCAGCCGGCCTCGACAAGATCAGCAGTTCTTC.

This chain uses TRBV5-6 with TRBJ1-5; perhaps TRBD1 as D (6 bases). CDR3 size: 14 residues. Trimming removed 4 bases from V and 4 bases from J, with 12 bases in between. Germline V lookup: CDR1 SGHDT, CDR2 YYEEEE. In nucleotides, the CDR3 is TGTGCCAGCAGCGCCGGGACAATAAATCAGCCCCAGCATTTT. It is translated as CASSAGTINQPQHF.

V usage is TRBV19 and J usage is TRBJ2-5; a possible D gene is TRBD1 (6 bases). The germline V and J ends were trimmed by 4 bases and 3 bases, with 9 bases remaining between them. Germline V gene sequence: CDR1 LNHDA, CDR2 SQIVND (reference sequence). This CDR3 comprises 13 residues. CDR3 DNA: TGTGCCAGTAGTAACAACAGGGAAGAGACCCAGTACTTC. Translating gives CASSNNREETQYF.

In regard to this clone: Other DNA sequences in this specimen translate into the identical CDR3. The chain uses TRBV12-3 or TRBV12-4 and TRBJ1-1, with unresolved D. The CDR3 has 13 residues. The ends were cut back, 1 base at V and 2 bases at J, with 5 bases in the middle. The CDR3 loop is CASSLGGNTEAFF. As DNA, the CDR3 is TGTGCCAGCAGTTTAGGGGGAAACACTGAAGCTTTCTTT.

The chain links TRBV28 to TRBJ2-1; 10 bases align to TRBD2. Trimming cost V 8 bases and J 4 bases; bases outside gene matches: 11. CDR3 length: 16 amino acids. Germline V gene sequence: CDR1 MDHEN, CDR2 SYDVKM. The CDR3 spells CASRGVAGGRYNEQFF. The CDR3 bases are TGTGCCAGCCGTGGGGTAGCGGGGGGTCGGTACAATGAGCAGTTCTTC.

The V gene is TRBV5-1, the J gene TRBJ2-5; weak D call: TRBD1 (6 bases). Germline lookup yields CDR1 SGHRS and CDR2 YFSETQ. V was pared by 3 bases and J by 3 bases, with 18 bases between. The CDR3 is 16 residues long. The CDR3 nucleotides read TGCGCCAGCAGCTCACTCACAGGGTCCCCAGAAGAGACCCAGTACTTC. It is translated as CASSSLTGSPEETQYF.

This clone was detected only once. The V call is TRBV2, the J call TRBJ1-4; D gene uncertain. This CDR3 spans 15 amino acids. In germline, CDR1 is SNHLY, CDR2 FYNNEI. Trimming pared 5 bases from V and 3 bases from J, leaving 13 bases between. The CDR3 spells CASSSDRYSNEKLFF. The CDR3 DNA sequence: TGTGCCAGCAGTTCTGACCGCTACTCTAATGAAAAACTGTTTTTT. Full variable domain (missing parts from reference TRBV2 and TRBJ1-4): EPEVTQTPSHQVTQMGQEVILRCVPISNHLYFYWYRQILGQKVEFLVSFYNNEISEKSEIFDDQFSVERPDGSNFTLKIRSTKLEDSAMYFCASSSDRYSNEKLFFGSGTQLSVL.

This clone was detected only a few times. V is TRBV30 and J is TRBJ2-6; 10 nucleotides align to TRBD1. Per germline, CDR1 GTSNPN and CDR2 SVGIG (reference sequence). J gave up 0 bases and V 1 base, and 9 bases lay outside the gene matches. The CDR3 runs 19 residues. The CDR3 DNA reads as TGTGCCTGGAGTGGGTGGTCCGGGACAGGGGTCTCTGGGGCCAACGTCCTGACTTTC. It is translated as CAWSGWSGTGVSGANVLTF.